One and the same sample provided the 18 T cell receptor beta chains below, sequenced in a study of shared clonotypes between healthy human individuals (dated by TCRdb to the early 2020s). Library creation used the immunoSEQ multiplex PCR assay. TCRdb's version of the immuneACCESS table is confined to in-frame rearrangements and falls short of the full clone set. An unresolved V gene accounts for under half of the shortfall where checked; the remainder is of unknown origin. The sample has 1.5 million to 2.5 million clones on record, about 94% of them singletons. Of the sample, more than 0.95% falls within the top ten clones. CD8 naive samples were obtained by positive selection for CCR7 among CD45RO-negative cells, yielding a CD45RA+CCR7+ population from which TemRA cells were excluded. Specimen: naive CD8+ T cells sorted from blood. The cell subset or site label here, explained by the study, means: CD45RA+CCR7+. The receptors shown here come from a man aged 18-30 years in good health.

As concerns this clone: Other DNA sequences of this sample code for an identical CDR3. The CDR3 spells CASSSGLAGVQETQYF. DNA for the CDR3: TGTGCCAGCAGCTCGGGACTAGCGGGGGTCCAAGAGACCCAGTACTTC. The chain carries TRBV7-9 and TRBJ2-5, with TRBD2 matching over 14 bases. CDR1 SEHNR and CDR2 FQNEAQ come from the germline V gene (reference sequence). The CDR3 is made up of 16 amino acids. The junction had 2 bases not matched to a gene; V was cut back by 4 bases and J by 1 base. Supplemented by reference TRBV7-9 and TRBJ2-5, the full variable domain reads DTGVSQNPRHKITKRGQNVTFRCDPISEHNRLYWYRQTLGQGPEFLTYFQNEAQLEKSRLLSDRFSAERPKGSFSTLEIQRTEQGDSAMYLCASSSGLAGVQETQYFGPGTRLLVL.

This chain links TRBV7-2 with TRBJ2-7, with TRBD2 matching over 10 bases. The CDR3 consists of 14 residues. The J segment lost 3 bases and the V segment lost 5 bases, leaving 4 bases of the junction unmatched. From germline, CDR1 is SGHTA and CDR2 FQGNSA. The CDR3 nucleotides read TGTGCCAGCAGCATGGGACTAGCGCGCTACGAGCAGTACTTC. This translates into CASSMGLARYEQYF.

As for this clone: Other DNA sequences in this specimen translate into the identical CDR3. For the CDR3, the DNA is TGCGCCAGCTCGGGCACAGGGAGCTCCTACGAGCAGTACTTC. Translated: CASSGTGSSYEQYF. The rearrangement links TRBV10-2 to TRBJ2-7; possible D gene TRBD1, 6 bases. CDR3 size: 14 residues. CDR1 and CDR2 from the germline V gene are WSHSY and SAAADI. Trimming took off 8 bases at V and 0 bases at J, with 14 bases between the two ends.

This chain connects TRBV29-1 to TRBJ2-1; D may correspond to TRBD1 or TRBD2 (6 bases each). This CDR3 is built from 16 residues. V was clipped by 5 bases and J by 2 bases, with 19 bases between them. Germline-derived CDR1 and CDR2 are SQVTM and ANQGSEA. The DNA of the CDR3 is TGCAGCGTTCATACCGACGGGGGCATCACCTACAATGAGCAGTTCTTC. Its protein product is CSVHTDGGITYNEQFF.

This chain connects TRBV11-3 to TRBJ1-1; maybe TRBD1 (5 bases). Trimming shortened V by 5 bases and J by 4 bases, and 8 bases separated the two germline ends. Germline loops: CDR1 SGHNT, CDR2 YENEEA. The CDR3 extends over 12 amino acids. CDR3 DNA sequence: TGTGCCAGCAGCAAGGGGAGCACTGAAGCTTTCTTT. Translating gives CASSKGSTEAFF.

Written as DNA, the CDR3 is TGCGCCAGCAGTGAGTCGACTCGAGGGGACAGGTCCCATCAGCCCCAGCATTTT. This encodes CASSESTRGDRSHQPQHF. The gene calls are TRBV10-1 and TRBJ1-5; TRBD1 matches at 8 bases. V lost 0 bases, J lost 5 bases, and 12 bases stayed unmatched. Germline values: CDR1 WNHNN, CDR2 SYGVQD (reference sequence). The CDR3 loop spans 18 amino acids.

V is TRBV6-6 and J is TRBJ1-5, with 7 bases matching TRBD1. V lost 5 bases to trimming and J lost 4 bases; unmatched junction nucleotides: 8. Germline V gene lookup returns CDR1 MNHNY and CDR2 SVGAGI (reference sequence). This CDR3 is built from 15 residues. The CDR3 is CASSNPDRRNQPQHF. CDR3 DNA: TGTGCCAGCAGTAACCCGGACAGGAGGAATCAGCCCCAGCATTTT.

The genes are TRBV15 and TRBJ1-3, with TRBD1 as a possible D gene (5 bases). Trimming stripped 0 bases from V and 9 bases from J, with 18 bases between. Germline assignment: CDR1 LNHNV and CDR2 YYDKDF (reference sequence). The CDR3 consists of 16 residues. The DNA for the CDR3 is TGTGCCACCAGCAGAGATCTGGAAGGGGCTGGGAGCACCATATATTTT. Encoded protein: CATSRDLEGAGSTIYF.

The V gene is TRBV4-3, the J gene TRBJ2-7; 7 nucleotides agree with TRBD2. The CDR3 has 18 residues. Germline V gene lookup returns CDR1 LGHNA and CDR2 YSLEER. Trimming cost V 0 bases and J 3 bases; bases outside gene matches: 14. The CDR3 region has the DNA TGCGCCAGCAGCCAAGATCTGGGAGGGCGGGAGATAGTCTACGAGCAGTACTTC. Amino acid sequence: CASSQDLGGREIVYEQYF.

The V gene is TRBV15, the J gene TRBJ1-2; the D gene is possibly TRBD1 (6 bases). V was cut by 7 bases and J by 4 bases, with 10 bases left in between. The germline V gene has CDR1 LNHNV and CDR2 YYDKDF (reference sequence). The CDR3 sequence is 12 residues long. The CDR3 DNA is TGTGCCACCACAGACAGGCCCTATGGCTACACCTTC. As protein: CATTDRPYGYTF.

Regarding this clone: Other DNA sequences in this specimen translate into the identical CDR3. The chain is built from TRBV9 and TRBJ1-2, with D maybe TRBD1 (5 bases). The CDR3 totals 14 residues. Per the germline V gene, CDR1 is SGDLS and CDR2 is YYNGEE. V was cut by 0 bases and J by 5 bases, with 11 bases left in between. CDR3 coding DNA: TGTGCCAGCAGCGTAGGGGGCGGGACGTATGGCTACACCTTC. It is translated as CASSVGGGTYGYTF.

The V call is TRBV4-3, the J call TRBJ2-7; D gene uncertain. The CDR3 loop spans 13 amino acids. V gave up 4 bases and J gave up 2 bases, with 9 bases separating them. Germline loops: CDR1 LGHNA, CDR2 YSLEER. CDR3 nucleotides: TGCGCCAGCAGCCGCAGCCGGACCTACGAGCAGTACTTC. Residues: CASSRSRTYEQYF.

The rearrangement joins TRBV7-8 to TRBJ2-5, with a possible D match to TRBD2 (5 bases). The CDR3 loop spans 17 amino acids. Trimming cost V 5 bases and J 4 bases, with 23 bases left between them. The germline CDR1 and CDR2 sequences are SGHVS and FQNEAQ. The CDR3 DNA is TGTGCCAGCAGCCCGGCGACTAATAGCCCACTCCGAGAGACCCAGTACTTC. Protein product: CASSPATNSPLRETQYF.

This clone was recorded a few times. The chain joins TRBV19 to TRBJ1-1, with unresolved D. Between the trimmed V and J ends, which lost 5 bases and 5 bases, there was a span of 6 bases. Germline values: CDR1 LNHDA, CDR2 SQIVND (reference sequence). This CDR3 is built from 11 residues. CDR3 in DNA: TGTGCCAGTAGTTACGCGACTGAAGCTTTCTTT. Its protein product is CASSYATEAFF.

J is TRBJ1-5 and V is TRBV7-9; no clear D. The V and J ends lost 5 bases and 6 bases respectively, with 14 bases between them. Per the germline V gene, CDR1 is SEHNR and CDR2 is FQNEAQ (reference sequence). There are 14 residues in the CDR3. The CDR3 coding sequence is TGTGCCAGCAGCCCGGGCCTTCCAGGTCAGCCCCAGCATTTT. It encodes CASSPGLPGQPQHF. Full variable domain (rest looked up from reference TRBV7-9 and TRBJ1-5): DTGVSQNPRHKITKRGQNVTFRCDPISEHNRLYWYRQTLGQGPEFLTYFQNEAQLEKSRLLSDRFSAERPKGSFSTLEIQRTEQGDSAMYLCASSPGLPGQPQHFGDGTRLSIL.

This chain links TRBV29-1 with TRBJ2-5; 7 bases are a match to TRBD2. The assigned J gene may be wrong: the sequence end matches TRBJ2-7 better. CDR1 SQVTM and CDR2 ANQGSEA come from the germline V gene. This CDR3 comprises 15 residues. The DNA for the CDR3 is TGCAGCGTTGAAGATCCTTCCGGGGAGGGCTACGAGCAGTACTTC. Protein product: CSVEDPSGEGYEQYF.

CDR3 in amino acids: CASSLQGNYEQYF. For the CDR3, the DNA is TGTGCCAGCAGCTTACAGGGCAACTACGAGCAGTACTTC. This sequence joins TRBV7-6 and TRBJ2-7, with a possible D match to TRBD1 (5 bases). CDR3 length: 13 amino acids. Germline V gives CDR1 SGHVS, CDR2 FNYEAQ. V was shortened by 2 bases and J by 3 bases, with 8 bases between the two germline ends.

The chain is built from TRBV2 and TRBJ2-7; D tentatively fits TRBD1 or TRBD2 (6 bases each). The CDR3 has 13 amino acids. CDR1 is SNHLY, CDR2 FYNNEI, per germline. Trimming cost V 1 base and J 7 bases, with 11 bases left between them. The CDR3 loop is CASSEVGGAEQYF. The DNA of the CDR3 is TGTGCCAGCAGTGAAGTCGGGGGCGCGGAGCAGTACTTC.